The 25 T cell receptor beta chains given below trace back to one sample, sequenced in a study of PD-1 blockade in classical Hodgkin lymphoma. Using immunoSEQ multiplex PCR, the repertoire was profiled, and TCRdb retains in-frame clones only, with some absent. Of about 18,000 clones in the sample, more than 65% were seen once. The time point denotes: cycle 4 day 1 (C4D1), after more than five weeks of nivolumab. Every one of the patients relapsed after autologous stem cell transplantation (brentuximab vedotin exposure was variable). Starting with thawed PBMCs, CD4+ T cells were purified by magnetic negative selection. Here the sequenced sample was CD4+ T cells from blood, taken before the fourth cycle of nivolumab. The receptors were gathered from a human donor with classical Hodgkin lymphoma.

In the case of this clone: The same CDR3 can be traced to other DNA sequences in this sample. The chain employs TRBV7-2 and TRBJ2-5, with 10 bases matching TRBD2. Germline CDR1 SGHTA, CDR2 FQGNSA. The V gene end was trimmed by 5 bases and the J gene end by 5 bases; junction bases not matched to a gene: 2. The CDR3 has 13 residues. CDR3 sequence reads: CASSPGLAETQYF. The CDR3 DNA follows: TGTGCCAGCAGCCCGGGACTAGCGGAGACCCAGTACTTC.

On this clone: The sample contains more than one DNA sequence encoding this CDR3. The CDR3 sequence: CASSLRGSYGYTF. CDR3 in DNA: TGTGCCAGCAGCTTAAGGGGCTCTTATGGCTACACCTTC. J is TRBJ1-2 and V is TRBV7-9; D possibly corresponds to TRBD1 (5 bases). Germline assignment: CDR1 SEHNR and CDR2 FQNEAQ (reference sequence). This CDR3 has 13 amino acids. Trimming cost V 2 bases and J 5 bases, with 9 bases left between them.

The chain carries TRBV7-9 and TRBJ2-3, with 12 bases lining up with TRBD2. Germline-derived CDR1 and CDR2 are SEHNR and FQNEAQ (reference sequence). The CDR3 has 18 residues. Trimming at V came to 1 base and at J to 6 bases, leaving 11 bases not matched to a gene. CDR3 in DNA: TGTGCCAGCAGCTTAGTCTTGTTGACTAGCGGGGGCCAGGATACGCAGTATTTT. It translates to CASSLVLLTSGGQDTQYF.

The chain recombines TRBV5-1 with TRBJ2-1; TRBD2 matches 11 bases. The CDR3 consists of 20 residues. Trimming took 0 bases from V and 2 from J; bases not matched to a gene: 13. CDR1 and CDR2 from the germline V gene are SGHRS and YFSETQ. Here the CDR3 DNA reads TGCGCCAGCAGCTTGGGGCCTAGCGGGAGGCTCCTGGGGGCCTACAATGAGCAGTTCTTC. Protein: CASSLGPSGRLLGAYNEQFF.

The V call is TRBV19, the J call TRBJ2-7, with 11 bases fitting TRBD2. Germline-derived CDR1 and CDR2 are LNHDA and SQIVND (reference sequence). V lost 6 bases and J lost 3; bases outside the gene matches: 4. The CDR3 loop spans 14 amino acids. The CDR3, as DNA: TGTGCCAGTAGCGGGACTAGCGGAAGCTACGAGCAGTACTTC. Protein: CASSGTSGSYEQYF.

This chain connects TRBV10-3 to TRBJ2-1; TRBD2 matches 8 bases. The CDR3 is 12 residues long. Germline lookup yields CDR1 ENHRY and CDR2 SYGVKD. The J segment lost 8 bases and the V segment lost 10 bases, leaving 7 bases of the junction unmatched. This chain's CDR3 is CASGTRWDEQFF. The DNA of the CDR3 is TGTGCCAGCGGGACTAGATGGGATGAGCAGTTCTTC.

The rearrangement uses TRBV7-9 and TRBJ2-7; 10 bases are a match to TRBD2. CDR1 and CDR2 (germline): SEHNR, FQNEAQ (reference sequence). With V trimmed by 0 bases and J by 4 bases, 12 bases remained unmatched. CDR3 size: 18 residues. The CDR3 here is CASSLAGPSGSLRYEQYF. Here the CDR3 DNA reads TGTGCCAGCAGCTTAGCGGGTCCTAGCGGGAGTTTACGTTACGAGCAGTACTTC.

The chain couples TRBV2 to TRBJ2-4, with D hard to call. From germline, CDR1 is SNHLY and CDR2 FYNNEI. The CDR3 is 14 amino acids. The V end lost 4 bases, the J end lost 8 bases, and 15 bases lay between the germline ends. CDR3 loop: CASSVSRVADIQYF. The CDR3 nucleotides read TGTGCCAGCAGTGTAAGCCGGGTCGCGGACATTCAGTACTTC.

This clone has more than one count but fewer than ten. The rearrangement links TRBV7-2 to TRBJ2-2; no definite D call. Trimming took off 5 bases at V and 8 bases at J, with 12 bases between the two ends. The CDR3 loop spans 13 amino acids. CDR1 and CDR2 (germline): SGHTA, FQGNSA. For the CDR3, the DNA is TGTGCCAGCAGCGGATTTAGAGCTGGGGAGCTGTTTTTT. This gives the protein CASSGFRAGELFF. The full variable domain, in which reference TRBV7-2 and TRBJ2-2 provide the parts outside the CDR3, is GAGVSQSPSNKVTEKGKDVELRCDPISGHTALYWYRQSLGQGLEFLIYFQGNSAPDKSGLPSDRFSAERTGGSVSTLTIQRTQQEDSAVYLCASSGFRAGELFFGEGSRLTVL.

The rearrangement uses TRBV7-2 and TRBJ2-2; D gene ambiguous. The CDR3 contains 13 residues. Germline CDR1 and CDR2: SGHTA and FQGNSA. The V gene lost 2 bases and the J gene lost 5 bases, with 6 bases spanning the gap. The DNA of the CDR3 is TGTGCCAGCAGCTTAATTCGGACCGGGGAGCTGTTTTTT. Translating it yields CASSLIRTGELFF.

The V call is TRBV27, the J call TRBJ1-1; D gene uncertain. This CDR3 is built from 16 residues. From germline, CDR1 is MNHEY and CDR2 SMNVEV (reference sequence). Trimming removed 9 bases at V and 5 bases at J, with 25 bases between. This CDR3 reads CASESNWASGRTEAFF. DNA for the CDR3: TGTGCCAGTGAATCCAATTGGGCTAGCGGCCGGACTGAAGCTTTCTTT.

V usage is TRBV6-5 and J usage is TRBJ2-2, with 8 bases that match TRBD1. Unmatched junction bases numbered 4, after V lost 6 bases and J lost 4 bases. The CDR3 spans 14 residues. Germline assignment: CDR1 MNHEY and CDR2 SVGAGI. The CDR3 region is CASSQDRATGELFF. CDR3 bases: TGTGCCAGCAGCCAGGACAGGGCCACCGGGGAGCTGTTTTTT.

The chain employs TRBV2 and TRBJ1-5, with unresolved D. V lost 3 bases and J lost 3, with 9 bases in between. This CDR3 region has 14 residues. Germline V gene data show CDR1 as SNHLY and CDR2 as FYNNEI. CDR3 coding DNA: TGTGCCAGCAGTGACGGACGGGCCAATCAGCCCCAGCATTTT. As protein: CASSDGRANQPQHF.

The chain carries TRBV14 and TRBJ2-7, with TRBD1 matching 9 bases. The germline V gene encodes CDR1 SGHDN and CDR2 FVKESK. V gave up 1 base and J gave up 1 base; unmatched junction bases: 5. The CDR3 spans 16 residues. Here the CDR3 DNA reads TGTGCCAGCAGCCAAGGGGGGACAGGGATTTCCTACGAGCAGTACTTC. It yields the protein CASSQGGTGISYEQYF.

This chain joins TRBV2 and TRBJ2-2; D gene unclear. Germline V gene data show CDR1 as SNHLY and CDR2 as FYNNEI. Trimming took 7 bases from V and 6 from J, leaving 12 bases between them. The CDR3 has 13 amino acids. The DNA of the CDR3 is TGTGCCAGCATGTCTACCATAGCCGGGGAGCTGTTTTTT. This encodes CASMSTIAGELFF.

A few counts support this clone. V and J are TRBV13 and TRBJ1-3; 9 nucleotides line up with TRBD1. V was clipped by 5 bases and J by 0 bases; unmatched bases: 8. Looked up from germline, CDR1 is PRHDT and CDR2 is FYEKMQ (reference sequence). This CDR3 contains 17 residues. The CDR3 reads CASSQLRDRVSGNTIYF. In nucleotides, the CDR3 is TGTGCCAGCAGCCAACTCCGGGACAGGGTCTCTGGAAACACCATATATTTT.

The chain uses TRBV11-2 and TRBJ2-3; D possibly corresponds to TRBD1 (5 bases). CDR1 SGHAT and CDR2 FQNNGV come from the germline V gene. There are 15 residues in the CDR3. The ends were cut back, 5 bases at V and 3 bases at J, with 15 bases in the middle. The CDR3 sequence is CASSHFRQNTDTQYF. In nucleotides, the CDR3 is TGTGCCAGCAGCCACTTCCGACAGAATACAGATACGCAGTATTTT.

V is TRBV9 and J is TRBJ2-7; D possibly corresponds to TRBD1 (5 bases). Per the germline V gene, CDR1 is SGDLS and CDR2 is YYNGEE. The CDR3 sequence is 16 residues long. V gave up 1 base and J gave up 2 bases, with 16 bases separating them. CDR3 sequence reads: CASSVSPRVRTYEQYF. CDR3 sequence (DNA): TGTGCCAGCAGCGTATCCCCCAGGGTTCGGACCTACGAGCAGTACTTC.

The chain is built from TRBV25-1 and TRBJ1-6, with no clear D. Trimming stripped 7 bases from V and 7 bases from J, with 11 bases between. Germline-derived CDR1 and CDR2 are MGHDK and SYGVNS. The CDR3 has 13 amino acids. CDR3 nucleotides: TGTGCCAGCAAGCTACAGCCAAATTCACCCCTCCACTTT. Residues: CASKLQPNSPLHF.

This clone turned up a few times. The rearrangement links TRBV11-2 to TRBJ2-7, with 7 positions matching TRBD1. Germline V lookup: CDR1 SGHAT, CDR2 FQNNGV. The CDR3 loop spans 14 amino acids. Trimming removed 5 bases from V and 3 bases from J; junction bases left unmatched: 7. The CDR3 DNA sequence: TGTGCCAGCAGCATCCGGGACAGAGACTACGAGCAGTACTTC. This translates into CASSIRDRDYEQYF.

V usage is TRBV5-1 and J usage is TRBJ2-7, with TRBD1 as a possible D gene (6 bases). The V and J ends lost 4 bases and 4 bases respectively, with 15 bases between them. The CDR3 extends over 14 amino acids. The germline CDR1 and CDR2 sequences are SGHRS and YFSETQ. The CDR3 loop is CASSIDRRSYEQYF. CDR3 DNA sequence: TGCGCCAGCAGCATTGACAGGCGGAGTTACGAGCAGTACTTC.

The V and J genes are TRBV7-9 and TRBJ2-2; the D is unclear. The length of the CDR3 is 18 residues. Germline-derived CDR1 and CDR2 are SEHNR and FQNEAQ (reference sequence). V was trimmed by 0 bases and J by 4 bases, leaving 18 bases between them. In DNA form, the CDR3 reads TGTGCCAGCAGCTTAGCGTATTGGGGAATGGGCAGCACCGGGGAGCTGTTTTTT. It codes for CASSLAYWGMGSTGELFF. The full variable domain, in which reference TRBV7-9 and TRBJ2-2 provide the parts outside the CDR3, is DTGVSQNPRHKITKRGQNVTFRCDPISEHNRLYWYRQTLGQGPEFLTYFQNEAQLEKSRLLSDRFSAERPKGSFSTLEIQRTEQGDSAMYLCASSLAYWGMGSTGELFFGEGSRLTVL.

This clone was picked up a small number of times. The chain uses TRBV5-1 and TRBJ1-3; D remains ambiguous. V lost 4 bases to trimming and J lost 0 bases, with 8 bases between them. Germline V gene lookup returns CDR1 SGHRS and CDR2 YFSETQ. The CDR3 length is 14 residues. The CDR3: CASSPGSSGNTIYF. In DNA form, the CDR3 reads TGCGCCAGCAGCCCGGGTAGCTCTGGAAACACCATATATTTT.

The rearrangement uses TRBV6-5 and TRBJ1-5; D is uncertain. Germline V gives CDR1 MNHEY, CDR2 SVGAGI. The CDR3 has 14 amino acids. Trimming stripped 3 bases from V and 0 bases from J, with 6 bases between. CDR3 sequence reads: CASSYRFSNQPQHF. The CDR3 DNA sequence: TGTGCCAGCAGTTATCGATTTAGCAATCAGCCCCAGCATTTT.

V and J are TRBV5-4 and TRBJ2-1; TRBD1 or TRBD2 may be the D gene (7 bases each). Germline V gene data show CDR1 as SGHNT and CDR2 as YYREEE (reference sequence). The CDR3 has 15 residues. V was shortened by 0 bases and J by 5 bases, with 12 bases between the two germline ends. CDR3 DNA: TGTGCCAGCAGCTTGGAGGCAGGGGGGGACAATGAGCAGTTCTTC. It translates to CASSLEAGGDNEQFF.